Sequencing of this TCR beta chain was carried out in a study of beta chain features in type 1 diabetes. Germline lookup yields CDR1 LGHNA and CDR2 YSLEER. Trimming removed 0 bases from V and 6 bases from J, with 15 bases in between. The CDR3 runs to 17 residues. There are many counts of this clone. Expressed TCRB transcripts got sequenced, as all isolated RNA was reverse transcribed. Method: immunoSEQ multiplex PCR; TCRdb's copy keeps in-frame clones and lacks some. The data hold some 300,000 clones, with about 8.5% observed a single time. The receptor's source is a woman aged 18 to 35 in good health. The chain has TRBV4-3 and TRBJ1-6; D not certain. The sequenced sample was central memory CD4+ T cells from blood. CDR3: CASSQELIGQLNSPLHF. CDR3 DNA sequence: TGCGCCAGCAGCCAAGAGCTGATCGGGCAGCTTAATTCACCCCTCCACTTT.